This T cell receptor beta chain was found in a study of lymphopenia after photon versus proton radiotherapy (dated by TCRdb to between 2019 and 2020). Concerning the study at large: Photon and proton radiation therapy were compared by the study for their immunological effects in patients with gastrointestinal tumors who developed high-grade lymphopenia. The cohort comprised some 20 patients with gastrointestinal tumors who received either photon or proton therapy and then developed lymphopenia. The study was designed to characterize how the impact on the immune system differs between the two radiation modalities. Overall study outcomes, separate from this receptor: Proton-treated patients stayed relatively stable during treatment, while photon-treated patients lost naive T cells and TCR diversity and gained effector/memory populations. The authors looked at the survival association only in patients who died, and they framed better survival with proton therapy as a possibility rather than a demonstrated result. Across the cohort, an inverse correlation was found between a larger post-nadir drop in TCR diversity and overall survival time among patients who died. Once the lymphocyte count had reached its nadir, the repertoires of photon-treated patients showed oligoclonal expansion, particularly of CD8+ Temra cells, and this expansion drove the decline in diversity.

This clone has more than one count but fewer than ten. Its specific antigen is unknown. One base away there is no much larger clone; base qualities are not given. The CDR3 sequence holds 14 residues, the cysteine and phenylalanine included. Only the CDR3 portion is preserved as DNA: 42 bases, with reading frame beginning at the first base. The germline V gene gives CDR1 as MNHNS and CDR2 as SASEGT. V trim: 7 bases; J trim: 8 bases; unmatched bases: 6. The library was prepared using the immunoSEQ multiplex PCR assay. Deep sequencing of rearranged TCR beta loci, alongside multiparametric flow cytometry, was used to profile T cell repertoires. Here the immuneACCESS table is served through TCRdb, limited to in-frame sequences with V and J called. Missing clones are a known gap in these copies; in checked studies unresolved V genes cover under half, and the rest lacks a known reason. The sample records tens of thousands of clones, 85% of which are singletons. Jointly, the top ten make up 2% to 2.5% of the sample.

The sequence derives from a man aged 35 to 55 with gastric cancer. Recombination linked TRBV6-1 to TRBJ1-6, and TRBD1 aligns with 9 junction nucleotides. The material sequenced was peripheral blood, taken from a patient treated with photon-based radiotherapy. The bases read TGTGCCAGCACTTCCGGGACAGGGCATTCACCCCTCCACTTT. It is translated as CASTSGTGHSPLHF.